A single sample gave rise to the 13 T cell receptor beta chains below, sequenced in a study of cytomegalovirus exposure and HLA in healthy donors. Primers: 60 Vbeta forward and 13 Jbeta reverse. Sequencing was performed with immunoSEQ multiplex PCR; in TCRdb, only in-frame clones are kept and a portion is missing. This table has 200,000 to 250,000 clones, 76% appearing once. The sequencing sample was made of PBMCs. The origin of the receptors is a man aged 18 to 29 in good health and CMV-seronegative.

As to this clone: Other nucleotide sequences from this sample produce the same CDR3. This chain connects TRBV6-5 to TRBJ1-2, with D possibly TRBD1 on 6 matching bases. Germline-derived CDR1 and CDR2 are MNHEY and SVGAGI. The CDR3 contains 13 residues. V dropped 6 bases and J dropped 1 base, with 9 bases sitting between them. The CDR3 DNA is TGTGCCAGCAGAACGGACAGTAACTATGGCTACACCTTC. Translated: CASRTDSNYGYTF.

This CDR3 reads CASSLGGGAPYEQYF. The CDR3 coding sequence is TGTGCCAGCAGCTTAGGCGGGGGGGCCCCCTACGAGCAGTACTTC. The V and J genes are TRBV7-6 and TRBJ2-7; 9 nucleotides align to TRBD2. The CDR3 totals 15 residues. Germline assignment: CDR1 SGHVS and CDR2 FNYEAQ. V lost 1 base to trimming and J lost 2 bases; unmatched junction nucleotides: 3.

CDR3 amino acids: CAIRPGQGNQPQHF. CDR3 nucleotide sequence: TGTGCCATCAGACCCGGTCAGGGCAATCAGCCCCAGCATTTT. The chain is built from TRBV10-3 and TRBJ1-5; D is ambiguous. V was shortened by 6 bases and J by 2 bases, with 11 bases between the two germline ends. Germline assignment: CDR1 ENHRY and CDR2 SYGVKD. The CDR3 contains 14 residues.

The chain carries TRBV4-1 and TRBJ2-1; 9 bases match TRBD2. V was clipped by 1 base and J by 9 bases; unmatched bases: 1. This CDR3 has 13 residues. Germline values: CDR1 MGHRA, CDR2 YSYEKL. The CDR3 region has the DNA TGCGCCAGCAGCCAAGGACTAGCGGCTGAGCAGTTCTTC. Its translation is CASSQGLAAEQFF.

V and J are TRBV14 and TRBJ2-7, with D perhaps TRBD1 (6 bases). The CDR3 spans 14 residues. Trimming took off 7 bases at V and 0 bases at J, with 13 bases between the two ends. CDR1 and CDR2 (germline): SGHDN, FVKESK. Written as DNA, the CDR3 is TGTGCCAGCACCCCGGGACATAACTCCTACGAGCAGTACTTC. Translation gives CASTPGHNSYEQYF. Complete variable domain (other parts from reference TRBV14 and TRBJ2-7): EAGVTQFPSHSVIEKGQTVTLRCDPISGHDNLYWYRRVMGKEIKFLLHFVKESKQDESGMPNNRFLAERTGGTYSTLKVQPAELEDSGVYFCASTPGHNSYEQYFGPGTRLTVT.

The rearrangement links TRBV10-3 to TRBJ2-1; a weak D match, TRBD2 (6 bases). Germline V gene lookup returns CDR1 ENHRY and CDR2 SYGVKD. V lost 7 bases and J 0 bases, leaving 10 bases between the germline ends. The CDR3 length is 14 residues. The CDR3 sequence: CAITRDFSYNEQFF. In nucleotides, the CDR3 is TGTGCCATCACGCGGGACTTCTCCTACAATGAGCAGTTCTTC.

V is TRBV7-9 and J is TRBJ1-4; no clear D gene. Germline assignment: CDR1 SEHNR and CDR2 FQNEAQ (reference sequence). V was shortened by 5 bases and J by 0 bases, with 13 bases between the two germline ends. The CDR3 spans 16 residues. Here the CDR3 DNA reads TGTGCCAGCAGCGCCTGGACGGACTCAACTAATGAAAAACTGTTTTTT. Its translation is CASSAWTDSTNEKLFF.

V gene TRBV2 combines with J gene TRBJ1-1, with D possibly matching TRBD1 (6 bases). Germline V gene data show CDR1 as SNHLY and CDR2 as FYNNEI. V was trimmed by 4 bases and J by 0 bases, leaving 9 bases between them. CDR3 size: 14 residues. CDR3 in DNA: TGTGCCAGCAGTGGGGGGGGCCTGAACACTGAAGCTTTCTTT. Translation: CASSGGGLNTEAFF.

The chain joins TRBV18 to TRBJ1-1; D is undetermined. The V gene lost 6 bases and the J gene lost 3 bases, with 14 bases spanning the gap. This CDR3 has 14 residues. Germline V gene data show CDR1 as KGHSH and CDR2 as LQKENI. In DNA, the CDR3 is TGTGCCAGCTCCCCCTTACCCGCAGACACTGAAGCTTTCTTT. As protein: CASSPLPADTEAFF. The full variable domain, with the rest looked up from reference TRBV18 and TRBJ1-1, is NAGVMQNPRHLVRRRGQEARLRCSPMKGHSHVYWYRQLPEEGLKFMVYLQKENIIDESGMPKERFSAEFPKEGPSILRIQQVVRGDSAAYFCASSPLPADTEAFFGQGTRLTVV.

The chain employs TRBV19 and TRBJ1-1; 7 positions match TRBD1. Germline V gives CDR1 LNHDA, CDR2 SQIVND (reference sequence). The J segment lost 4 bases and the V segment lost 9 bases, leaving 5 bases of the junction unmatched. This CDR3 is 12 amino acids long. Here the CDR3 reads CASTTGFTEAFF. In nucleotides, the CDR3 is TGTGCCAGCACGACAGGGTTCACTGAAGCTTTCTTT.

This clone was counted a few times. The chain combines TRBV7-9 with TRBJ1-4; D is possibly TRBD1 (6 bases). The germline V gene encodes CDR1 SEHNR and CDR2 FQNEAQ (reference sequence). This CDR3 is 17 amino acids long. V dropped 3 bases and J dropped 7 bases, with 21 bases sitting between them. This chain's CDR3 is CASSFTLEQGIREKLFF. The CDR3 DNA follows: TGTGCCAGCAGCTTTACTTTGGAACAGGGAATTCGTGAAAAACTGTTTTTT.

CDR3 DNA sequence: TGTGCCACCAAGATCAGGGGGCAGCTCTACGAGCAGTACTTC. This translates into CATKIRGQLYEQYF. V gene TRBV2 combines with J gene TRBJ2-5; 8 bases fit TRBD1. The assigned J gene may be wrong: the sequence end matches TRBJ2-7 better. Looked up from germline, CDR1 is SNHLY and CDR2 is FYNNEI. The CDR3 is 14 residues long.

The rearrangement uses TRBV2 and TRBJ2-5; TRBD2 might be the D (5 bases). The V end lost 8 bases, the J end lost 1 base, and 17 bases lay between the germline ends. This CDR3 is built from 15 residues. Per germline, CDR1 SNHLY and CDR2 FYNNEI. The CDR3 coding sequence is TGTGCCAGCCCCTTCCGAGGGAGCGGCCAAGAGACCCAGTACTTC. It translates to CASPFRGSGQETQYF.